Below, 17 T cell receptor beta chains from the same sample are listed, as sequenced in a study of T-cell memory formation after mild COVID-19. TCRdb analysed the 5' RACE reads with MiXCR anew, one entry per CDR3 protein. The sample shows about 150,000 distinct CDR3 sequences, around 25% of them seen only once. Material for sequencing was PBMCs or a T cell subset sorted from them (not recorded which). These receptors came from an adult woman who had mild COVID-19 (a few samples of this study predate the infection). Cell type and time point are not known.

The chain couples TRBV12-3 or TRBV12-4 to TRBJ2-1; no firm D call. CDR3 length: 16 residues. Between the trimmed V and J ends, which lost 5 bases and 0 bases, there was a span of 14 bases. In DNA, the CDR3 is TGTGCCAGCAGTCCCGCCGCTGGCAGCTCCTACAATGAGCAGTTCTTC. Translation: CASSPAAGSSYNEQFF.

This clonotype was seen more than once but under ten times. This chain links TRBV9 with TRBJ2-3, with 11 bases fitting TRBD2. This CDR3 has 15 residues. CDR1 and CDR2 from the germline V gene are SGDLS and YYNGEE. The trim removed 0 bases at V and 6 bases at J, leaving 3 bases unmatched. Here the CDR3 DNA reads TGTGCCAGCAGCGTAGGGACTAGCGGGTTGGATACGCAGTATTTT. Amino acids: CASSVGTSGLDTQYF.

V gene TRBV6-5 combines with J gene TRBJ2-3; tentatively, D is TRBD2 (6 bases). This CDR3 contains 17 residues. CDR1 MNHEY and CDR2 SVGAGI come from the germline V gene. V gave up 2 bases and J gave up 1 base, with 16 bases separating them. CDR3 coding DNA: TGTGCCAGCAGTTACACCCCGCCCGGGGGTGGCACAGATACGCAGTATTTT. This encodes CASSYTPPGGGTDTQYF.

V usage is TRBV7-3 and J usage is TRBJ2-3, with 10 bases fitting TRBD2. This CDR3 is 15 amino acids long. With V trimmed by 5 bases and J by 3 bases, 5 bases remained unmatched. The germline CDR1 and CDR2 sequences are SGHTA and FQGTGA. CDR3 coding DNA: TGTGCCAGCAGCCAGCGGGGGGGCGGGACAGATACGCAGTATTTT. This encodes CASSQRGGGTDTQYF.

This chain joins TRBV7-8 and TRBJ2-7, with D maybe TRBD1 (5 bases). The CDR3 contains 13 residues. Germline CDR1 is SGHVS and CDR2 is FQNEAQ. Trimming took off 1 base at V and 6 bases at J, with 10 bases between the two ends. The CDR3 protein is CASSLVAGREQYF. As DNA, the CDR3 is TGTGCCAGCAGCTTAGTGGCAGGGCGCGAGCAGTACTTC.

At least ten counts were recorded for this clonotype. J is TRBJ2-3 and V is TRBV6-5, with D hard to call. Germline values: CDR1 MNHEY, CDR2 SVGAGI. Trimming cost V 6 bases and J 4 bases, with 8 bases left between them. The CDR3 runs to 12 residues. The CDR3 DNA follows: TGTGCCAGCAGCCCTGGCGCAGATACGCAGTATTTT. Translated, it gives CASSPGADTQYF.

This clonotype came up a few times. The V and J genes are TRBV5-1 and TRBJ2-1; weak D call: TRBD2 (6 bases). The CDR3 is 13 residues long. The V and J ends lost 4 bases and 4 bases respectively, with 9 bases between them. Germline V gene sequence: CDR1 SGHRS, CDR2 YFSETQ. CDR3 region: CASSPGGYNEQFF. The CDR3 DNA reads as TGCGCCAGCAGCCCCGGAGGGTACAATGAGCAGTTCTTC.

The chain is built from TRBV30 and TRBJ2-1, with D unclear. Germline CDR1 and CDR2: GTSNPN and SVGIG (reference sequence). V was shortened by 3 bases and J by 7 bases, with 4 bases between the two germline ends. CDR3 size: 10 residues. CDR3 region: CAWRMNEQFF. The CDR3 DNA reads TGTGCCTGGAGGATGAATGAGCAGTTCTTC.

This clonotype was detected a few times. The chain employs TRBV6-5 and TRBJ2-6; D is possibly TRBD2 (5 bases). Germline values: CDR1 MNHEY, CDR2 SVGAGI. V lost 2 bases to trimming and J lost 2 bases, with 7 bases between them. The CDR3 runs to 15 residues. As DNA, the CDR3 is TGTGCCAGCAGTTACGGGGAGACTGGGGCCAACGTCCTGACTTTC. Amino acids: CASSYGETGANVLTF.

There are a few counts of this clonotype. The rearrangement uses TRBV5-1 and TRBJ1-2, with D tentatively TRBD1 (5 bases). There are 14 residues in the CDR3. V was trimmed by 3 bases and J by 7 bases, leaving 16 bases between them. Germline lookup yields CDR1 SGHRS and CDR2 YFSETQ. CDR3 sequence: CASSSFEGPGGYTF. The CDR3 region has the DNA TGCGCCAGCAGCTCTTTCGAGGGGCCGGGTGGCTACACCTTC.

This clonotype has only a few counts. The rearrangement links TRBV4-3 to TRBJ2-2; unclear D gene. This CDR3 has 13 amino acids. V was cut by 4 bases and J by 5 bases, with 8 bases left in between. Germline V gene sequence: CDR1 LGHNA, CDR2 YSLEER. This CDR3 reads CASSPLETGELFF. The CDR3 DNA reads TGCGCCAGCAGCCCCCTAGAAACCGGGGAGCTGTTTTTT.

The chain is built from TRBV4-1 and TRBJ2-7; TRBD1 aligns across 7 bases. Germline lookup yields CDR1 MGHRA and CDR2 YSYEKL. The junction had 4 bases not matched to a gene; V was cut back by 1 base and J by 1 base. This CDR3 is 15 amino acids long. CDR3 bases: TGCGCCAGCAGCCAAGGGGGACAGCCATCCTACGAGCAGTACTTC. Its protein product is CASSQGGQPSYEQYF.

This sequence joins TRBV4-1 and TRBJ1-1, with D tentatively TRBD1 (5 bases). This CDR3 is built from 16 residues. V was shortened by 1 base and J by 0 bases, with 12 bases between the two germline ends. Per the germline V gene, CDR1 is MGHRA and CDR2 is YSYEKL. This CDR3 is CASSQVQGLVNTEAFF. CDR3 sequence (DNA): TGCGCCAGCAGCCAAGTCCAGGGATTGGTGAACACTGAAGCTTTCTTT.

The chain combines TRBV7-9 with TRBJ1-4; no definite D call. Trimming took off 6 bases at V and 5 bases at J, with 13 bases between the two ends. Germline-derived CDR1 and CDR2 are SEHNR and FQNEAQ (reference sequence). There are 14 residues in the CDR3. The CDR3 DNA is TGTGCCAGCAGAAACGCTGAACCGAATGAAAAACTGTTTTTT. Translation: CASRNAEPNEKLFF.

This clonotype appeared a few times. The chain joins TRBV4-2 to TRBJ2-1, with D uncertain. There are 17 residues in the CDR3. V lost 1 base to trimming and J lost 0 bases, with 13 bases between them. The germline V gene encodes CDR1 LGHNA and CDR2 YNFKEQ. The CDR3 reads CASSQALDQSSYNEQFF. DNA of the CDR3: TGTGCCAGCAGCCAAGCTCTAGACCAGAGCTCCTACAATGAGCAGTTCTTC.

The CDR3 DNA is TGCAGTGCCGACAAGGGTGGCAGGGAGAACGAGCAGTACTTC. It specifies CSADKGGRENEQYF. The V and J genes are TRBV20-1 and TRBJ2-7; D possibly uses TRBD1 or TRBD2 (5 bases each). The CDR3 is made up of 14 amino acids. The germline V gene encodes CDR1 DFQATT and CDR2 SNEGSKA (reference sequence). The V end was cut by 6 bases, the J end by 5 bases, with 20 bases between.

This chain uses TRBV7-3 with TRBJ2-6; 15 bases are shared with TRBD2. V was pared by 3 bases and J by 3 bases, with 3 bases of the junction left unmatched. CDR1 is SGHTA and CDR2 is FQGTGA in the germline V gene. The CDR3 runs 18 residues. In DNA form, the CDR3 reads TGTGCCAGCAGCTTGGGGACTAGCGGGAGGTATGGGGCCAACGTCCTGACTTTC. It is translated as CASSLGTSGRYGANVLTF.